This entry lists 31 T cell receptor beta chains sequenced from one sample in a study of T cell responses to AZD1222 COVID-19 vaccine. The assay was immunoSEQ multiplex PCR, and TCRdb's table has in-frame clones only and misses some. Of roughly 200,000 clones listed, just under 95% are singletons. Material: peripheral blood, obtained 28 days after the second dose of the MenACWY control vaccine. The source of these receptors is an adult who received the MenACWY meningococcal vaccine as a control.

The chain employs TRBV10-3 and TRBJ1-5; 7 nucleotides line up with TRBD1. The V gene end was trimmed by 0 bases and the J gene end by 5 bases; junction bases not matched to a gene: 7. This CDR3 has 16 amino acids. The germline V gene has CDR1 ENHRY and CDR2 SYGVKD. The CDR3 is CAISESGGQLYQPQHF. CDR3 DNA sequence: TGTGCCATCAGTGAGTCGGGGGGACAGCTCTATCAGCCCCAGCATTTT.

As regards this clone: Other DNA sequences within the sample encode an identical CDR3. The CDR3 nucleotides are TGTGCCAGCAGTGTGCTGAACACTGAAGCTTTCTTT. Translation gives CASSVLNTEAFF. The chain carries TRBV2 and TRBJ1-1, with D hard to call. Trimming took 4 bases from V and 0 from J, leaving 3 bases between them. The CDR3 is 12 residues long. Germline V CDR1 and CDR2: SNHLY, FYNNEI.

This clone was seen only a few times. The rearrangement uses TRBV29-1 and TRBJ1-1; D is possibly TRBD1 (5 bases). V was pared by 7 bases and J by 2 bases, with 11 bases between. The CDR3 covers 12 residues. Germline V gene sequence: CDR1 SQVTM, CDR2 ANQGSEA. The chain's CDR3 is CSGMRGNTEAFF. The CDR3 DNA reads TGCAGCGGCATGAGGGGCAACACTGAAGCTTTCTTT.

The genes are TRBV7-2 and TRBJ2-3; 8 nucleotides align to TRBD2. Germline CDR1 and CDR2: SGHTA and FQGNSA. V lost 3 bases, J lost 2 bases, and 4 bases stayed unmatched. The CDR3 totals 15 residues. Written as DNA, the CDR3 is TGTGCCAGCAGCTTTTCCGGGGGGGCCACAGATACGCAGTATTTT. This encodes CASSFSGGATDTQYF.

DNA for the CDR3: TGTGCCAGCAGCACCAGGGGTAATAATTCACCCCTCCACTTT. Protein: CASSTRGNNSPLHF. The chain combines TRBV11-2 with TRBJ1-6; possible D gene TRBD1, 6 bases. The CDR3 is 14 residues long. V lost 5 bases and J lost 5, with 10 bases in between. Germline V gene data show CDR1 as SGHAT and CDR2 as FQNNGV.

V gene TRBV18 combines with J gene TRBJ2-7, with no clear D. Germline CDR1 reads KGHSH; CDR2 reads LQKENI. V lost 9 bases to trimming and J lost 1 base, with 1 base between them. This CDR3 has 9 amino acids. This chain's CDR3 is CARSYEQYF. The CDR3 nucleotides are TGTGCCAGATCCTACGAGCAGTACTTC. The full variable domain, rest sourced from reference TRBV18 and TRBJ2-7, is NAGVMQNPRHLVRRRGQEARLRCSPMKGHSHVYWYRQLPEEGLKFMVYLQKENIIDESGMPKERFSAEFPKEGPSILRIQQVVRGDSAAYFCARSYEQYFGPGTRLTVT.

The V call is TRBV5-4, the J call TRBJ2-1, with TRBD2 matching 11 bases. This CDR3 comprises 16 residues. The V gene's germline CDR1 is SGHNT and CDR2 YYREEE (reference sequence). The V segment lost 1 base and the J segment 8 bases; nucleotides outside the gene matches: 8. CDR3 residues: CASSLRASGGFDEQFF. For the CDR3, the DNA is TGTGCCAGCAGCTTGAGGGCTAGCGGGGGGTTCGATGAGCAGTTCTTC.

This clone showed up just a few times. The V gene is TRBV7-2, the J gene TRBJ1-1; D perhaps matches TRBD1 (5 bases). V was cut by 7 bases and J by 4 bases, with 16 bases left in between. Germline CDR1 is SGHTA and CDR2 is FQGNSA. This CDR3 has 14 amino acids. The CDR3 region is CASNIRGAPTEAFF. The CDR3 DNA is TGTGCCAGCAATATCAGAGGGGCACCCACTGAAGCTTTCTTT.

Comment on this clone: Other DNA variants within this sample encode the same CDR3. The J gene is TRBJ1-1, the V gene TRBV18, with 8 bases matching TRBD1. J was trimmed by 2 bases and V by 2 bases; bases with no gene match: 1. The CDR3 is made up of 14 amino acids. Germline CDR1 and CDR2: KGHSH and LQKENI. Here the CDR3 reads CASSPDRGNTEAFF. CDR3 DNA: TGTGCCAGCTCACCAGACAGGGGTAACACTGAAGCTTTCTTT.

The V gene is TRBV14, the J gene TRBJ2-5, with D unresolved. CDR3 length equals 12 residues. Germline-derived CDR1 and CDR2 are SGHDN and FVKESK. V lost 1 base, J lost 9 bases, and 9 bases lay in between. The CDR3 DNA reads as TGTGCCAGCAGCCAAGCTCGACTCGCCCAGTACTTC. Its protein is CASSQARLAQYF. The full variable domain, in which reference TRBV14 and TRBJ2-5 provide the parts outside the CDR3, is EAGVTQFPSHSVIEKGQTVTLRCDPISGHDNLYWYRRVMGKEIKFLLHFVKESKQDESGMPNNRFLAERTGGTYSTLKVQPAELEDSGVYFCASSQARLAQYFGPGTRLLVL.

This clone was counted a single time. The chain carries TRBV9 and TRBJ2-1; 7 nucleotides align to TRBD2. Germline-derived CDR1 and CDR2 are SGDLS and YYNGEE. The CDR3 loop spans 15 amino acids. V lost 6 bases, J lost 0 bases, and 6 bases stayed unmatched. In nucleotides, the CDR3 is TGTGCCAGCAACGGAGCGGGGAGCTCCTACAATGAGCAGTTCTTC. Translation gives CASNGAGSSYNEQFF.

This clone has a single count. The V call is TRBV2, the J call TRBJ2-3; no definite D call. This CDR3 has 13 residues. CDR1 and CDR2 (germline): SNHLY, FYNNEI. The germline V and J ends were trimmed by 4 bases and 6 bases, with 11 bases remaining between them. The CDR3 region has the DNA TGTGCCAGCAGTGTTGGCCTCCGGGATACGCAGTATTTT. Its protein is CASSVGLRDTQYF.

The rearrangement uses TRBV7-3 and TRBJ2-1, with D maybe TRBD1 (6 bases). The germline V and J ends were trimmed by 5 bases and 10 bases, with 12 bases remaining between them. This CDR3 spans 12 amino acids. The germline V gene has CDR1 SGHTA and CDR2 FQGTGA. CDR3 region: CASSRTGREQFF. CDR3 bases: TGTGCCAGCAGCCGAACAGGGCGCGAGCAGTTCTTC. Together with reference TRBV7-3 and TRBJ2-1, the CDR3 gives the full variable domain: GAGVSQTPSNKVTEKGKYVELRCDPISGHTALYWYRQSLGQGPEFLIYFQGTGAADDSGLPNDRFFAVRPEGSVSTLKIQRTERGDSAVYLCASSRTGREQFFGPGTRLTVL.

Notes on this clone: This sample also contains other DNA sequences that code for the same CDR3. V is TRBV18 and J is TRBJ1-5; no clear D gene. This CDR3 is built from 13 residues. The germline V gene has CDR1 KGHSH and CDR2 LQKENI. Trimming shortened V by 2 bases and J by 5 bases, and 7 bases separated the two germline ends. CDR3 loop: CASSPSLDQPQHF. CDR3 nucleotides: TGTGCCAGCTCACCATCACTGGATCAGCCCCAGCATTTT. The entire variable domain, with the rest obtained from reference TRBV18 and TRBJ1-5, is as follows: NAGVMQNPRHLVRRRGQEARLRCSPMKGHSHVYWYRQLPEEGLKFMVYLQKENIIDESGMPKERFSAEFPKEGPSILRIQQVVRGDSAAYFCASSPSLDQPQHFGDGTRLSIL.

This clone was seen a single time. This chain links TRBV2 with TRBJ1-3; D gene ambiguous. The ends were cut back, 8 bases at V and 0 bases at J, with 14 bases in the middle. CDR1 and CDR2 from the germline V gene are SNHLY and FYNNEI. There are 15 residues in the CDR3. The CDR3: CASSRYETSGNTIYF. In DNA form, the CDR3 reads TGTGCCAGCTCTAGGTACGAAACCTCTGGAAACACCATATATTTT.

In its sample, this clone was seen a few times. The chain recombines TRBV5-5 with TRBJ1-2; TRBD1 agrees at 7 bases. The CDR3 is made up of 14 amino acids. Per the germline V gene, CDR1 is SGHKS and CDR2 is YYEKEE (reference sequence). Trimming cost V 4 bases and J 6 bases; bases outside gene matches: 9. The CDR3 loop reads CASSTTGTLDGYTF. Here the CDR3 DNA reads TGTGCCAGCAGCACGACAGGGACCTTGGATGGCTACACCTTC.

The rearrangement links TRBV6-5 to TRBJ1-3; TRBD1 agrees at 8 bases. With V trimmed by 8 bases and J by 3 bases, 9 bases remained unmatched. This CDR3 comprises 15 residues. Germline CDR1 reads MNHEY; CDR2 reads SVGAGI. CDR3 nucleotide sequence: TGTGCCAGCTCCCTTACCGGACAGGGTGGAAACACCATATATTTT. Its protein product is CASSLTGQGGNTIYF.

V gene TRBV7-9 combines with J gene TRBJ2-7; TRBD2 aligns across 8 bases. V shed 4 bases and J 0 bases; nucleotides not matched to a gene: 5. Per the germline V gene, CDR1 is SEHNR and CDR2 is FQNEAQ (reference sequence). CDR3 size: 15 residues. CDR3 coding DNA: TGTGCCAGCAGCTCAACGGGGGGGTACTCCTACGAGCAGTACTTC. Translating gives CASSSTGGYSYEQYF.

The rearrangement uses TRBV9 and TRBJ2-2; D gene uncertain. Germline V gene sequence: CDR1 SGDLS, CDR2 YYNGEE. Trimming removed 3 bases from V and 4 bases from J, with 13 bases in between. The CDR3 length is 15 residues. CDR3 coding DNA: TGTGCCAGCAGCGCCCCTATCTCAAGCACCGGGGAGCTGTTTTTT. Translating gives CASSAPISSTGELFF.

The chain carries TRBV5-5 and TRBJ2-7; a possible D gene is TRBD1 (7 bases). V was cut by 4 bases and J by 2 bases, with 13 bases left in between. This CDR3 spans 14 amino acids. Germline loops: CDR1 SGHKS, CDR2 YYEKEE (reference sequence). CDR3 sequence: CASSPGDSPYEQYF. The CDR3 nucleotides are TGTGCCAGCAGCCCGGGGGACAGCCCCTACGAGCAGTACTTC.

This rearrangement joins TRBV12-3 or TRBV12-4 to TRBJ1-2; D ambiguous. V dropped 6 bases and J dropped 8 bases, with 13 bases sitting between them. The CDR3 length is 12 residues. The CDR3 sequence is CASSPGQSGYTF. The CDR3 nucleotides read TGTGCCAGCAGCCCCGGGCAGTCCGGCTACACCTTC.

The J gene is TRBJ1-5, the V gene TRBV28; D not resolved. Trimming took 6 bases from V and 3 from J, leaving 15 bases between them. The CDR3 is 15 amino acids. Per the germline V gene, CDR1 is MDHEN and CDR2 is SYDVKM. The CDR3 DNA reads TGTGCCAGCAGGTCACTCCGGGTACCCAATCAGCCCCAGCATTTT. This sequence encodes CASRSLRVPNQPQHF.

CDR3 coding DNA: TGTGCCAGCAGGCCGGGACAGGGGACCTACACCATATATTTT. Amino acid sequence: CASRPGQGTYTIYF. The chain recombines TRBV28 with TRBJ1-3; 10 bases fit TRBD1. The CDR3 spans 14 residues. In germline, CDR1 is MDHEN, CDR2 SYDVKM. The J segment lost 8 bases and the V segment lost 6 bases, leaving 7 bases of the junction unmatched.

This chain connects TRBV5-1 to TRBJ2-3; 12 bases are shared with TRBD2. The junction had 3 bases not matched to a gene; V was cut back by 0 bases and J by 4 bases. CDR3 size: 16 residues. The V gene's germline CDR1 is SGHRS and CDR2 YFSETQ. CDR3 DNA sequence: TGCGCCAGCAGCTTGGGGACTAGCGGGGCCGCAGATACGCAGTATTTT. Encoded protein: CASSLGTSGAADTQYF.

The chain recombines TRBV6-5 with TRBJ1-4, with D tentatively TRBD1 (6 bases). Trimming left V 6 bases short and J 4 bases short, with 15 bases between. From germline, CDR1 is MNHEY and CDR2 SVGAGI. The CDR3 runs 15 residues. Here the CDR3 DNA reads TGTGCCAGCAGCCGGAAACAGGGCTTTAATGAAAAACTGTTTTTT. Its protein is CASSRKQGFNEKLFF.

The rearrangement uses TRBV6-2 or TRBV6-3 and TRBJ1-5; D perhaps matches TRBD1 (6 bases). The CDR3 runs 14 residues. Trimming cost V 0 bases and J 9 bases, with 12 bases left between them. CDR1 is MNHEY and CDR2 is SVGEGT in the germline V gene. CDR3 protein: CASSYSQGQWPQHF. In DNA, the CDR3 is TGTGCCAGCAGTTACTCACAGGGTCAATGGCCCCAGCATTTT.

The chain joins TRBV3-1 (or the pseudogene TRBV3-2) to TRBJ1-5, with TRBD1 as a possible D gene (5 bases). Trimming left V 7 bases short and J 3 bases short, with 10 bases between. Germline V gene data show CDR1 as LGHDT and CDR2 as YNNKEL (reference sequence). There are 13 residues in the CDR3. In DNA, the CDR3 is TGTGCCAGCACCCAGGGTTTCAATCAGCCCCAGCATTTT. Translating it yields CASTQGFNQPQHF.

This rearrangement joins TRBV6-5 to TRBJ1-5; tentative D call: TRBD1 (5 bases). CDR3 length: 14 residues. Per the germline V gene, CDR1 is MNHEY and CDR2 is SVGAGI. Trimming took 8 bases from V and 2 from J, leaving 13 bases between them. The CDR3 loop reads CASAPGAGNQPQHF. The CDR3 DNA reads as TGTGCCAGCGCCCCCGGGGCAGGCAATCAGCCCCAGCATTTT.

V usage is TRBV19 and J usage is TRBJ2-6, with D possibly TRBD1 on 5 matching bases. The germline V gene has CDR1 LNHDA and CDR2 SQIVND (reference sequence). The germline V and J ends were trimmed by 0 bases and 3 bases, with 9 bases remaining between them. This CDR3 region has 16 residues. CDR3: CASSIDQGHGANVLTF. DNA of the CDR3: TGTGCCAGTAGTATAGATCAAGGACATGGGGCCAACGTCCTGACTTTC.

The gene calls are TRBV30 and TRBJ2-1; D might be TRBD2 (6 bases). This CDR3 has 17 residues. The V end lost 4 bases, the J end lost 0 bases, and 19 bases lay between the germline ends. Germline V gene sequence: CDR1 GTSNPN, CDR2 SVGIG (reference sequence). Here the CDR3 reads CAWIYSGTLSSYNEQFF. CDR3 DNA sequence: TGTGCCTGGATCTATTCAGGGACTTTAAGCTCCTACAATGAGCAGTTCTTC.

The count of this clone is one. The J gene is TRBJ1-1, the V gene TRBV29-1; D gene uncertain. Trimming shortened V by 3 bases and J by 1 base, and 9 bases separated the two germline ends. The CDR3 loop spans 13 amino acids. The germline V gene encodes CDR1 SQVTM and CDR2 ANQGSEA. Here the CDR3 reads CSVEWVKNTEAFF. The CDR3 nucleotides are TGCAGCGTTGAGTGGGTTAAGAACACTGAAGCTTTCTTT.